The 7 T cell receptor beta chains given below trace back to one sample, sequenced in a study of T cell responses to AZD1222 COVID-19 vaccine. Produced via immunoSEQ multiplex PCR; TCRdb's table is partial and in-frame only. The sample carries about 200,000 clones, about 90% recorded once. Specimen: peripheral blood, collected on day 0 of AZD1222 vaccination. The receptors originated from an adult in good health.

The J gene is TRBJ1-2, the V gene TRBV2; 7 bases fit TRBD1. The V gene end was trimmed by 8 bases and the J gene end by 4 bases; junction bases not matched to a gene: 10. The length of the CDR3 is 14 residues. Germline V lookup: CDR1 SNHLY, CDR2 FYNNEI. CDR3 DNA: TGTGCCAGCGGGGGAGGGGGCGTCTTCTATGGCTACACCTTC. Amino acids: CASGGGGVFYGYTF.

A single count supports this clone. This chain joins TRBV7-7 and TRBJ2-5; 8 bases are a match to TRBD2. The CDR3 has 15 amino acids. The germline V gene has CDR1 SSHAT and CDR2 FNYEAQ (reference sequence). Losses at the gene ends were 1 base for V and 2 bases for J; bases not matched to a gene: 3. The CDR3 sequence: CASSLDRGGQETQYF. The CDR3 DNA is TGTGCCAGCAGCTTAGATCGGGGGGGTCAAGAGACCCAGTACTTC.

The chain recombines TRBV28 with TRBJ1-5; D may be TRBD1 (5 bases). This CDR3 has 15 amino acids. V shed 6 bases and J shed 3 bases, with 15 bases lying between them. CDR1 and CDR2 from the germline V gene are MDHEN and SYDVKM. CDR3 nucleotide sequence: TGTGCCAGCAGCCAACAGGTATTTGACAATCAGCCCCAGCATTTT. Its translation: CASSQQVFDNQPQHF.

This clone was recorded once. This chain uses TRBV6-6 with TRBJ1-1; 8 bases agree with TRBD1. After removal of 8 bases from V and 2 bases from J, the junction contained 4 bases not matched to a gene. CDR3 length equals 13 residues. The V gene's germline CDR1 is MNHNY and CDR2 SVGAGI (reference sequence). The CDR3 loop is CASAGGGNTEAFF. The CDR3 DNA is TGTGCCAGCGCAGGGGGCGGAAACACTGAAGCTTTCTTT.

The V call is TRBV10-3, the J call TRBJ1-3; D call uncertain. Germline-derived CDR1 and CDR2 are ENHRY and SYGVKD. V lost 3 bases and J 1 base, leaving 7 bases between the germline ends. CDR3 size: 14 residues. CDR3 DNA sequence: TGTGCCATCAGTGATGGTAGTTCTGGAAACACCATATATTTT. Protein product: CAISDGSSGNTIYF.

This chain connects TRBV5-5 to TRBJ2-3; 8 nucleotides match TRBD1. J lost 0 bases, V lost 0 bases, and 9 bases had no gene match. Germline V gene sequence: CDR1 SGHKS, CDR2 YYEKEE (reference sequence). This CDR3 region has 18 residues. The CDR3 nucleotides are TGTGCCAGCAGCTTGGCCGCGGGACAGGCGGCCAGCACAGATACGCAGTATTTT. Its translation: CASSLAAGQAASTDTQYF. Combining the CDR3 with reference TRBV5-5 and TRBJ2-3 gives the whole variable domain DAGVTQSPTHLIKTRGQQVTLRCSPISGHKSVSWYQQVLGQGPQFIFQYYEKEERGRGNFPDRFSARQFPNYSSELNVNALLLGDSALYLCASSLAAGQAASTDTQYFGPGTRLTVL.

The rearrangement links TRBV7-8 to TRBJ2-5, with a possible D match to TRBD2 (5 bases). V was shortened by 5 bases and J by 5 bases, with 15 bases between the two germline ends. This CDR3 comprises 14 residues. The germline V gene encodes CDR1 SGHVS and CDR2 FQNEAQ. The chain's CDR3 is CASSLKGGRETQYF. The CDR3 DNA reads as TGTGCCAGCAGCCTAAAGGGCGGGCGGGAGACCCAGTACTTC.